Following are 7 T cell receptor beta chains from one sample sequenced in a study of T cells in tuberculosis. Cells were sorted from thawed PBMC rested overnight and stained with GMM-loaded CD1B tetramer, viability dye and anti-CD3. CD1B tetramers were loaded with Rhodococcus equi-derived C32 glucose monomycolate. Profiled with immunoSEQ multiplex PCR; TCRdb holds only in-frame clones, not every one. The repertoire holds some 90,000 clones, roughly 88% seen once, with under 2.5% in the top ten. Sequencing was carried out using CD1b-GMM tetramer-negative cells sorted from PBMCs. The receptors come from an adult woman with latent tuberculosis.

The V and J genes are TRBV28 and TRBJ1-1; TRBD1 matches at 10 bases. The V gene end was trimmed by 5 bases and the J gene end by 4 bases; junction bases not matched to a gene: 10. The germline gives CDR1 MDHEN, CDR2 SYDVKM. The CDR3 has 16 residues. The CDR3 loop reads CASSQGQGIQSTEAFF. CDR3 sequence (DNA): TGTGCCAGCAGTCAGGGACAGGGGATCCAGAGCACTGAAGCTTTCTTT.

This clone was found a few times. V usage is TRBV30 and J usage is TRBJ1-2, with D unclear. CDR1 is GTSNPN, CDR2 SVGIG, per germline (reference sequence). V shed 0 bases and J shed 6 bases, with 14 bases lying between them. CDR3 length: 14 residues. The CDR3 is CAWSVKGRKDGYTF. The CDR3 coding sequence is TGTGCCTGGAGTGTAAAAGGCAGGAAAGATGGCTACACCTTC.

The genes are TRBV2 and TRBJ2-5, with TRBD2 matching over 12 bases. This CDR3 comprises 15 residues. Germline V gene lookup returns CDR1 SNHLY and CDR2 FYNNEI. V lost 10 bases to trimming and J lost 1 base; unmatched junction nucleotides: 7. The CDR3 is CATKRLAGAQETQYF. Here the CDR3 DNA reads TGTGCCACTAAACGACTAGCGGGGGCCCAAGAGACCCAGTACTTC.

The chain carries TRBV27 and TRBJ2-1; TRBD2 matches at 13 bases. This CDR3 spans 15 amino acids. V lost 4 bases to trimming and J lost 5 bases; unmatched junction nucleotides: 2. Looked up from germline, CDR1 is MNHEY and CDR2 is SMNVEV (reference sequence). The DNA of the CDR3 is TGTGCCAGCAGTTCCGGGACTAGCGGGGACAATGAGCAGTTCTTC. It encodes CASSSGTSGDNEQFF.

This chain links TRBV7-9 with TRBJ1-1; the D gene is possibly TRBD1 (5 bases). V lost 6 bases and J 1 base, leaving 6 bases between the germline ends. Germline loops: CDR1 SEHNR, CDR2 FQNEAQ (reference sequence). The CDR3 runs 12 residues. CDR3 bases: TGTGCCAGCAGACAGGCGAACACTGAAGCTTTCTTT. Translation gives CASRQANTEAFF.

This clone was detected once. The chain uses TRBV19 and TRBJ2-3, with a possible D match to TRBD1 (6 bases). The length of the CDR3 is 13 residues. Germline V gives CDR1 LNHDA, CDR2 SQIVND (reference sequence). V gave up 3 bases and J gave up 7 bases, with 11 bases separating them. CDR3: CASSMVGQNTQYF. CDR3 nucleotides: TGTGCCAGTAGTATGGTGGGACAAAATACGCAGTATTTT.

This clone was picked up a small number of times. In DNA form, the CDR3 reads TGTGCCAGCAGTCCGCCGACAGGAATCCACTCACCCCTCCACTTT. Its protein product is CASSPPTGIHSPLHF. The chain links TRBV28 to TRBJ1-6; D perhaps matches TRBD1 (6 bases). V lost 5 bases to trimming and J lost 10 bases, with 18 bases between them. This CDR3 spans 15 amino acids. Germline V gives CDR1 MDHEN, CDR2 SYDVKM.